The rows below give T cell receptor beta chains drawn from one sample of a study of blood T cell repertoires in COVID-19. Using immunoSEQ multiplex PCR, the repertoire was profiled, and TCRdb retains in-frame clones only, with some absent. The sample holds 270,000 or so clones, roughly 93% seen once. The material sequenced was PBMCs or T cells enriched from blood (not recorded which). Receptors originate from a woman in her forties with acute COVID-19. Both conserved end residues are part of each CDR3. Each record gives: D gene, CDR3 length, clone size, J gene, V gene, CDR3 protein, CDR3 DNA. The D gene is left open where the match is weak. Clone size appears in some rows only: once, few, many, or a class for an expanded clone.

.,17,.,TRBJ2-2,TRBV19,CASSPRERQGGPGELFF,TGTGCCAGTAGTCCCAGAGAGCGACAGGGAGGCCCCGGGGAGCTGTTTTTT
.,17,.,TRBJ2-5,TRBV7-8,CASSLGGAGDLQETQYF,TGTGCCAGCAGCTTAGGGGGGGCGGGGGATCTTCAAGAGACCCAGTACTTC
.,13,.,TRBJ1-2,TRBV18,CASSPAGAEGYTF,TGTGCCAGCTCACCAGCGGGGGCGGAAGGCTACACCTTC
.,14,once,TRBJ2-5,TRBV28,CASSLASYQETQYF,TGTGCCAGCAGTTTAGCCAGTTACCAAGAGACCCAGTACTTC
.,10,.,TRBJ2-7,TRBV29-1,CSVVLTEQYF,TGCAGCGTTGTATTGACAGAGCAGTACTTC
TRBD1,13,.,TRBJ2-7,TRBV10-3,CAISEYRGYEQYF,TGTGCCATCAGTGAGTACAGGGGATACGAGCAGTACTTC
TRBD1,17,.,TRBJ2-1,TRBV19,CASSIRFVRQGPNEQFF,TGTGCCAGTAGTATAAGATTCGTACGACAGGGTCCAAATGAGCAGTTCTTC
TRBD1,15,.,TRBJ2-2,TRBV10-3,CAIRPDRAFDGELFF,TGTGCCATCAGGCCGGACAGGGCCTTCGACGGGGAGCTGTTTTTT
TRBD1,16,.,TRBJ2-1,TRBV5-1,CASSAGDSQSYNEQFF,TGCGCCAGCAGCGCCGGGGACAGCCAGTCCTACAATGAGCAGTTCTTC
TRBD2,14,.,TRBJ2-7,TRBV7-2,CASSLGLAGDEQYF,TGTGCCAGCAGCTTGGGACTAGCGGGGGACGAGCAGTACTTC
.,13,.,TRBJ1-2,TRBV2,CASSDPRGYGYTF,TGTGCCAGCAGTGACCCCAGGGGCTATGGCTACACCTTC
.,14,once,TRBJ2-7,TRBV5-1,CASSLVAGTYEQYF,TGCGCCAGCAGCTTGGTCGCGGGAACCTACGAGCAGTACTTC
.,16,.,TRBJ1-6,TRBV2,CASSARAPDYNSPLHF,TGTGCCAGCAGTGCGAGGGCACCTGATTATAATTCACCCCTCCACTTT
TRBD2,18,.,TRBJ2-1,TRBV9,CASSSLGLAGGSYNEQFF,TGTGCCAGCAGCTCACTGGGACTAGCGGGAGGTTCCTACAATGAGCAGTTCTTC
.,13,.,TRBJ1-1,TRBV4-1,CASSQAGNTEAFF,TGCGCCAGCAGCCAAGCGGGGAACACTGAAGCTTTCTTT
TRBD1,15,.,TRBJ1-2,TRBV6-5,CASTLSGQGTYGYTF,TGTGCCAGCACCCTTTCAGGACAGGGGACCTATGGCTACACCTTC
TRBD2,16,.,TRBJ2-7,TRBV3-1/TRBV3-2,CASSQDRASGSMEQYF,TGTGCCAGCAGCCAAGATAGGGCTAGCGGCAGTATGGAGCAGTACTTC
TRBD1,16,once,TRBJ1-4,TRBV6-5,CASCFRGLFPNEKLFF,TGTGCCAGCTGTTTCAGGGGGCTCTTCCCTAATGAAAAACTGTTTTTT